This T cell receptor beta chain was identified during a study of T cell responses to AZD1222 COVID-19 vaccine. The study, taken as a whole, reports: Along spike, vaccine-associated CD4 TCRs were found throughout, with dominance at 160-218 and 743-854. Females outnumbered males among donors, who were mostly white British; clonal diversity was possibly underestimated. Spike-specific TCRs gained breadth and depth after people received two AZD1222 doses.

In regard to this clone: The antigen is unknown.

Only in-frame clones appear in the TCRdb table, and some are missing; sequencing was by immunoSEQ multiplex PCR. This sample has roughly 42,000 clones, with less than 85% found just once. Germline V gene lookup returns CDR1 MDHEN and CDR2 SYDVKM. This CDR3 has 19 residues. Germline trimming cut 5 bases from V and 5 bases from J; bases unmatched to any gene: 21. Sequences were derived from peripheral blood, sampled on day 0 of AZD1222 vaccination. The rearrangement joins TRBV28 to TRBJ1-2, with 9 bases matching TRBD1. This TCR came from an adult in good health. The CDR3 DNA reads TGTGCCAGCAGTCCTGGGGGCTGGGGACAGGGCCCTCTAGAATATGGCTACACCTTC. Its protein product is CASSPGGWGQGPLEYGYTF.